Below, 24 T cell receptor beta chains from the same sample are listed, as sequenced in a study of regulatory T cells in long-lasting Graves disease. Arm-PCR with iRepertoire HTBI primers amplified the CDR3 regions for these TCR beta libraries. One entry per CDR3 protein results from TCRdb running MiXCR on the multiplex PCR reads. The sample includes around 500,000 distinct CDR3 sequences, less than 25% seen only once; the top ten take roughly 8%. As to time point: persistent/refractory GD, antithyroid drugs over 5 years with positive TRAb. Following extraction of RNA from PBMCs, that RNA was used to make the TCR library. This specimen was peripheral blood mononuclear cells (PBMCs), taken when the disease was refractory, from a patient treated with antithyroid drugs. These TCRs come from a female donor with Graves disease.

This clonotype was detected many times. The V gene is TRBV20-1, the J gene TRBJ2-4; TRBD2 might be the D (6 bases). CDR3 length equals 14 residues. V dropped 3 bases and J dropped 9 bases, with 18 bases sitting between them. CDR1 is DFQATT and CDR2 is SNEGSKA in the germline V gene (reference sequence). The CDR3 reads CSARDPGVYVIQYF. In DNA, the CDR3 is TGCAGTGCTAGGGATCCGGGGGTGTATGTCATTCAGTACTTC.

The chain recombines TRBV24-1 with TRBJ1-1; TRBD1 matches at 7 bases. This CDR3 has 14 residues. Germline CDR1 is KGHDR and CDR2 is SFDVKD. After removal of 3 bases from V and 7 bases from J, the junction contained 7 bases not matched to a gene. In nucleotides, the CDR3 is TGTGCCACCAGTGATGCAGGGGGTGAAAGTGAAGCTTTCTTT. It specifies CATSDAGGESEAFF.

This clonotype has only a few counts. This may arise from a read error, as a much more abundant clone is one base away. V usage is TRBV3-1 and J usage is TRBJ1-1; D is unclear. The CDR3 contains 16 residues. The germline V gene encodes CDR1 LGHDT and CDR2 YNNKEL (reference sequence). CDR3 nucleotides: TGTGCCAGCAGCCCACCTCACTGGGTAGGAGACACTGAAGCTTCCTTT. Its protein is CASSPPHWVGDTEASF.

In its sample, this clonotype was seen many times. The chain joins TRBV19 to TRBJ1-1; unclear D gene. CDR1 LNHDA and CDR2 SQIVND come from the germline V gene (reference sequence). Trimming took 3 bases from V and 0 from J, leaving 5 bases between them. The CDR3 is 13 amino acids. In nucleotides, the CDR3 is TGTGCCAGTAGTATCGCCATGAACACTGAAGCTTTCTTT. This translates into CASSIAMNTEAFF.

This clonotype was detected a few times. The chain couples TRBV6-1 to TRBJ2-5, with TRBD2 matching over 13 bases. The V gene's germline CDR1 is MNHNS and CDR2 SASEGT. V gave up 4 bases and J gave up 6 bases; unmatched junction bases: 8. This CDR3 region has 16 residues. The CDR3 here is CASSALAGGPMKTQYF. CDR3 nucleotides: TGTGCCAGCAGTGCACTAGCGGGAGGGCCCATGAAGACCCAGTACTTC.

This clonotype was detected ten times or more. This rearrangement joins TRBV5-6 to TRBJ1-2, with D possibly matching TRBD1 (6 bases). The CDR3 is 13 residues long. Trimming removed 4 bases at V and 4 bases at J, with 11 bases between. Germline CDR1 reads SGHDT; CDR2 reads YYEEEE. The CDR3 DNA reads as TGTGCCAGCAGCCTCGAGGACAGCTATGGCTACACCTTC. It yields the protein CASSLEDSYGYTF. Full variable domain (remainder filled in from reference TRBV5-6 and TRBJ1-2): DAGVTQSPTHLIKTRGQQVTLRCSPKSGHDTVSWYQQALGQGPQFIFQYYEEEERQRGNFPDRFSGHQFPNYSSELNVNALLLGDSALYLCASSLEDSYGYTFGSGTRLTVV.

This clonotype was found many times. CDR3 amino acids: CAWSDIGMNEKLFF. Here the CDR3 DNA reads TGTGCCTGGAGTGATATAGGGATGAATGAAAAACTGTTTTTT. The chain couples TRBV30 to TRBJ1-4; no clear D. The CDR3 is 14 amino acids. The V gene lost 1 base and the J gene lost 5 bases, with 11 bases spanning the gap. Germline V gives CDR1 GTSNPN, CDR2 SVGIG (reference sequence).

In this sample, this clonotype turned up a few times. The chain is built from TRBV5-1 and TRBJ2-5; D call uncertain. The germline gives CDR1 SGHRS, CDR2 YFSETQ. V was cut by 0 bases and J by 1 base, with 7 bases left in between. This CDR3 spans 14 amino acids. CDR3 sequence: CASSLESLQETQYF. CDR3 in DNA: TGCGCCAGCAGCTTGGAGTCCCTCCAAGAGACCCAGTACTTC.

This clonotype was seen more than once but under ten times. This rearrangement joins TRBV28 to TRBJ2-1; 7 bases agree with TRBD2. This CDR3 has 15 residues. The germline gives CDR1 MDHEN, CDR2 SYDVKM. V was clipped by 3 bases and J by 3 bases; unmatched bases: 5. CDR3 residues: CASSLLGDYYNEQFF. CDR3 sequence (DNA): TGTGCCAGCAGTTTGCTCGGGGACTACTACAATGAGCAGTTCTTC.

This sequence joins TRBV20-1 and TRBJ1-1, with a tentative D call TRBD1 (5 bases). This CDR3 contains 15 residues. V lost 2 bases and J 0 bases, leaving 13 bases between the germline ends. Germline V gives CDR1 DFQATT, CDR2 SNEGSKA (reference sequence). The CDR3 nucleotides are TGCAGTGCTAGAACCAGGGAACCCCTGAACACTGAAGCTTTCTTT. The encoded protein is CSARTREPLNTEAFF.

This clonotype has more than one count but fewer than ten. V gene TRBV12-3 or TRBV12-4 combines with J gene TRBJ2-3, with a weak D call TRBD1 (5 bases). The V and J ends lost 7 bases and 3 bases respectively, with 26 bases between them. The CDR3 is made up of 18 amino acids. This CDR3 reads CASMGMIGVLGMTDTQYF. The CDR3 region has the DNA TGTGCCAGCATGGGTATGATAGGGGTCCTTGGCATGACAGATACGCAGTATTTT.

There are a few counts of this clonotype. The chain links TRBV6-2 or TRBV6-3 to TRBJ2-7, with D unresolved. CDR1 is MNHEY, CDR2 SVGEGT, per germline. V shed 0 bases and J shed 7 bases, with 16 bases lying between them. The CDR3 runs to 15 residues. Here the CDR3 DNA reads TGTGCCAGCAGTTACTCGACGGCCGGATTTTTGGAGCAGTACTTC. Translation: CASSYSTAGFLEQYF.

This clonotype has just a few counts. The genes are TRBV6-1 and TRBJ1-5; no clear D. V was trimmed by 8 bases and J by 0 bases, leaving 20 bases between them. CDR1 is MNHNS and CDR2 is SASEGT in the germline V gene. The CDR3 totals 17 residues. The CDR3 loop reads CASCGGRPPYSNQPQHF. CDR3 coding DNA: TGTGCCAGCTGCGGCGGCCGGCCTCCCTATAGCAATCAGCCCCAGCATTTT.

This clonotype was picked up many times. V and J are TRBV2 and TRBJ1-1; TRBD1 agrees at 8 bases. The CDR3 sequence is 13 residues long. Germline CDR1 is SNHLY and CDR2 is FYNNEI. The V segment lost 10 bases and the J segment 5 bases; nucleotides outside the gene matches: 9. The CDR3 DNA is TGTGCCATAGAGACAGGGGTACATACTGAAGCTTTCTTT. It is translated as CAIETGVHTEAFF.

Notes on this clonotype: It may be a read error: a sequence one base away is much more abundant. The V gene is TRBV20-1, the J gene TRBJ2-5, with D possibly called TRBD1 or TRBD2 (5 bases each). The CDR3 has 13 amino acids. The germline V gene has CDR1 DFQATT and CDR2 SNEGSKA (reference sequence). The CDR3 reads CSARRDAQETQCF. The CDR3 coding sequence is TGCAGTGCTCGCCGGGACGCACAAGAGACCCAGTGCTTC.

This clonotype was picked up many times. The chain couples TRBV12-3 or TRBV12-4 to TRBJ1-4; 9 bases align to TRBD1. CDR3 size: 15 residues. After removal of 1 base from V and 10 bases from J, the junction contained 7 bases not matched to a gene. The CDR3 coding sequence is TGTGCCAGCAGTTTAGGAGGGACAGGGAGGGGAAAACTGTTTTTT. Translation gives CASSLGGTGRGKLFF.

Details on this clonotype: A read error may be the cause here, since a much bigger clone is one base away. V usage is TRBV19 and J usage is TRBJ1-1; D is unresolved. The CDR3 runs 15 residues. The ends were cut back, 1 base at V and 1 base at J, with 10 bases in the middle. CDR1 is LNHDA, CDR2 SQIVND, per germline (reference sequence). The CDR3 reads CASSIVPRGNTEAFF. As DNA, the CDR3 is TGTGCCAGTAGTATAGTGCCAAGAGGGAACACTGAAGCTTTCTTT.

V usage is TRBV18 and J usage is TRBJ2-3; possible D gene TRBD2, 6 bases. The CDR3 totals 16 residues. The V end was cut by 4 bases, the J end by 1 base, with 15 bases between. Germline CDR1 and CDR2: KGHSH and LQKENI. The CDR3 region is CASSLSSGVGTDTQYF. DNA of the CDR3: TGTGCCAGCTCACTATCTTCGGGAGTCGGCACAGATACGCAGTATTTT.

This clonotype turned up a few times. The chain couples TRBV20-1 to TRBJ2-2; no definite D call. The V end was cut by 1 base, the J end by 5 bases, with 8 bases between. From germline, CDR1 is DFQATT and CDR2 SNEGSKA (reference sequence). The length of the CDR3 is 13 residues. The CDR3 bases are TGCAGTGCTAGAGGCAGAATTACCGGGGAGCTGTTTTTT. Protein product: CSARGRITGELFF.

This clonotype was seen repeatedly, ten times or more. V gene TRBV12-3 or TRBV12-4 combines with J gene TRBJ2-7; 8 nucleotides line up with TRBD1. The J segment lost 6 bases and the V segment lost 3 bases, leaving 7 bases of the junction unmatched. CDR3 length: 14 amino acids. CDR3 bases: TGTGCCAGCAGTTTGTCTCTACAGGGGGGCGAGCAGTACTTC. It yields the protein CASSLSLQGGEQYF.

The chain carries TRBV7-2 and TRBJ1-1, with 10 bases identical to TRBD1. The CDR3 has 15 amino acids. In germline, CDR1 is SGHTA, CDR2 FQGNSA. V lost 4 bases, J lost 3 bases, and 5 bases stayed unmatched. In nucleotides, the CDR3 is TGTGCCAGCAGCTCGATCGGGACAGGGGACACTGAAGCTTTCTTT. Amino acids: CASSSIGTGDTEAFF.

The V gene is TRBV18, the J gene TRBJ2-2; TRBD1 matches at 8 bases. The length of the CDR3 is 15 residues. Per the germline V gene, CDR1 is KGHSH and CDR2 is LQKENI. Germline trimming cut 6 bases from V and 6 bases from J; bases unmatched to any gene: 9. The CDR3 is CASSGQGPSPGELFF. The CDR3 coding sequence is TGTGCCAGCTCCGGACAGGGTCCGAGCCCCGGGGAGCTGTTTTTT.

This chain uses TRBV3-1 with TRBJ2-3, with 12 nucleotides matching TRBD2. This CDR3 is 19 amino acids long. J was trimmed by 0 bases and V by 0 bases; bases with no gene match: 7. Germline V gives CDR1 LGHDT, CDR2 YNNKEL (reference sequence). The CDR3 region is CASSQDIGTSGSSTDTQYF. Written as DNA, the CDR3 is TGTGCCAGCAGCCAAGACATCGGGACTAGCGGGTCTAGCACAGATACGCAGTATTTT.

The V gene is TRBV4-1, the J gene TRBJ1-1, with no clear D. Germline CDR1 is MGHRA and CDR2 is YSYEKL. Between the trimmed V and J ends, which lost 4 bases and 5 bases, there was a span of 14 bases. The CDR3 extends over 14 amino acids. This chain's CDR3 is CASSLPVRGTEAFF. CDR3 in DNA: TGCGCCAGCAGCCTCCCGGTCCGGGGAACTGAAGCTTTCTTT.